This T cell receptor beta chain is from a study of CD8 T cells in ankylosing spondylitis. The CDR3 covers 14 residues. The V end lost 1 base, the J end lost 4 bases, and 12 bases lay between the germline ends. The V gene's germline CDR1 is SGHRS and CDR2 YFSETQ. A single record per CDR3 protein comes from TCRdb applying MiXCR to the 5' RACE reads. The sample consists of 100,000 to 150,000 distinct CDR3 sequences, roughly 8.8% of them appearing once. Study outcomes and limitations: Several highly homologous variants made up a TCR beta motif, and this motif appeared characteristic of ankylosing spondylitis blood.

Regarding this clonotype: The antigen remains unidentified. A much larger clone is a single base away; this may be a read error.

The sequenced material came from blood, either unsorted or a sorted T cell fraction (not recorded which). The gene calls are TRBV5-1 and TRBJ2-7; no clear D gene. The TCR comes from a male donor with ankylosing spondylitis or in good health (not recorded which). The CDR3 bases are TGCGCCAGCAGCTTGTCGCGTCTCGGTTACGAGCAGTACTTC. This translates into CASSLSRLGYEQYF.